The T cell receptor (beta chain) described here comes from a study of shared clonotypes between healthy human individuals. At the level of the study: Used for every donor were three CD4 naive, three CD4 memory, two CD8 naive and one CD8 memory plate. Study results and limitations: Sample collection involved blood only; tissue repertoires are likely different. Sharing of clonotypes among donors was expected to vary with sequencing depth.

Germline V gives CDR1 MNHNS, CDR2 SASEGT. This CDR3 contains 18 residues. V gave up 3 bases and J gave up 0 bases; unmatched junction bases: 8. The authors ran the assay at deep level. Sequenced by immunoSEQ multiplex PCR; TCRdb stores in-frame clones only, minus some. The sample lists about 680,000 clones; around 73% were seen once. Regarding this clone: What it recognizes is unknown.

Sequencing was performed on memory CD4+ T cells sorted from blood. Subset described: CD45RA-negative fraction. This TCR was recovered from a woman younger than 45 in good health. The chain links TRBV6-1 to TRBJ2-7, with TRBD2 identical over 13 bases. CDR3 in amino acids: CASSDPGLAGWYSYEQYF. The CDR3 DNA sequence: TGTGCCAGCAGTGACCCGGGACTAGCGGGATGGTACTCCTACGAGCAGTACTTC.